The clone carrying this TCR beta chain was seen a few times. Its antigen is not identified. This sample includes further DNA sequences coding for the same CDR3. Data came from immunoSEQ multiplex PCR; TCRdb stores just in-frame clones and leaves some out. The sample lists a few hundred thousand clones, roughly 88% occurring once. Specified treatment: approximately 18 received Ad26.COV2.S at low or high dose, single or two shots; five or six received placebo; per-sample allocation not given. Day 63 after the first injection of vaccine or placebo was the sampling time. Boston provided a donor who was an adult aged 18-55 years. Expression of Wuhan-strain SARS-CoV-2 spike came from the Ad26 vector that formed the vaccine. The CDR3 is 17 amino acids. Germline trimming cut 2 bases from V and 4 bases from J; bases unmatched to any gene: 10. From germline, CDR1 is MNHEY and CDR2 SVGEGT. The sample belongs to a study of Ad26.COV2.S vaccination and SARS-CoV-2 variants.

General observations from the study: Breadth measured for non-spike TCRs was similar across vaccine and placebo recipients.

Sequenced here: peripheral blood, sampled in a trial of Ad26.COV2.S vaccine versus placebo. The clonotype was recovered from a person between 18 and 65 years old who received the Ad26.COV2.S COVID-19 vaccine or a placebo. This chain links TRBV6-2 or TRBV6-3 with TRBJ2-1; 8 bases align to TRBD2. CDR3 residues: CASSYSPAGGLYNEQFF. The CDR3 nucleotides read TGTGCCAGCAGTTACAGTCCGGCGGGAGGTCTTTACAATGAGCAGTTCTTC.